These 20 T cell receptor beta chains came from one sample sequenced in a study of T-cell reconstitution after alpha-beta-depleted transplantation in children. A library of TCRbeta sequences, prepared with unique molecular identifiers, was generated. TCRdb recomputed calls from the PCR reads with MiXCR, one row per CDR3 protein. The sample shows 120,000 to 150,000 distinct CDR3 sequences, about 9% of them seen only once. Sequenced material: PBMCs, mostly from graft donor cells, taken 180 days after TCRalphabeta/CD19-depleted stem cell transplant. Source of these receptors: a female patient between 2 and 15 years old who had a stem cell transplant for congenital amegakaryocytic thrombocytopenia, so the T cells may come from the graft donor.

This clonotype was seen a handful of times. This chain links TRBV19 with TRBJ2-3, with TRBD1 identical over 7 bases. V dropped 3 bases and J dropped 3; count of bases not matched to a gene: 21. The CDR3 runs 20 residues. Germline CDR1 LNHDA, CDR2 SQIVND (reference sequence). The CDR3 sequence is CASSIASWGQTPDGTDTQYF. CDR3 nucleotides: TGTGCCAGTAGTATCGCCTCTTGGGGACAGACCCCAGATGGGACAGATACGCAGTATTTT.

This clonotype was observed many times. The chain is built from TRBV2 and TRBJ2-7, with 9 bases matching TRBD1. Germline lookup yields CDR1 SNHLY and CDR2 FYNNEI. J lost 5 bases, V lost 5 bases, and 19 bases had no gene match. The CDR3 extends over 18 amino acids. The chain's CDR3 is CASSKGVSHRDRVNEQYF. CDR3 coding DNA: TGTGCCAGCAGTAAAGGGGTCTCCCACCGGGACAGGGTGAACGAGCAGTACTTC.

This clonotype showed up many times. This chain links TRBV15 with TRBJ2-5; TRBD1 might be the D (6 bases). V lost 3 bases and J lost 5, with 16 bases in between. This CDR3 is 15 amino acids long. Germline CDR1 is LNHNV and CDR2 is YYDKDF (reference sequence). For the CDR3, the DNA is TGTGCCACCAGCAGGGCAGGGGTTGGATCGGAGACCCAGTACTTC. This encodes CATSRAGVGSETQYF.

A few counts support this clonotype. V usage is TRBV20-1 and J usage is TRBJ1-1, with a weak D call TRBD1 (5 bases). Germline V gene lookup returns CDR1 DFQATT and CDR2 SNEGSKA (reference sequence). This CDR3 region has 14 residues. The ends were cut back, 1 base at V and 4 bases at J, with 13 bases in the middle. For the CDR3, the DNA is TGCAGTGCTAGAGTTGGGGCCTCGGGCACTGAAGCTTTCTTT. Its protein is CSARVGASGTEAFF.

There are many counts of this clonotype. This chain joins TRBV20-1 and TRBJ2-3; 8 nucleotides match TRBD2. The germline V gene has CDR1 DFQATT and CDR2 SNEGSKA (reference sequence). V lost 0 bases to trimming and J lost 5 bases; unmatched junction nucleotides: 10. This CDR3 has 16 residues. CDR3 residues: CSARDRAGDGGDTQYF. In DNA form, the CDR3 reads TGCAGTGCTAGAGATAGAGCGGGAGACGGAGGAGATACGCAGTATTTT.

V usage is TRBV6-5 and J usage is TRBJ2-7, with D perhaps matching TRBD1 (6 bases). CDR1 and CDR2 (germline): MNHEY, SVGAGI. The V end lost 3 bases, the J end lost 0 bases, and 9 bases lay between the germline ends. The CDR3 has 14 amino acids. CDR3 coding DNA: TGTGCCAGCAGTTATGACAGGACCTCCTACGAGCAGTACTTC. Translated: CASSYDRTSYEQYF.

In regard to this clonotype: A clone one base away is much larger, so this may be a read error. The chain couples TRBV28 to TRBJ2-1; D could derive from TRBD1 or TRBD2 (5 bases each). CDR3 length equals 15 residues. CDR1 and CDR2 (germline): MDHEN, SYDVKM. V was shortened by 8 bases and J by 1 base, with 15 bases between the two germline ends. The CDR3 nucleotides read TGTGCCAGCGGAGAGGGGAGTGCGTCCTACAATGAGCAGTTCTTC. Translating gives CASGEGSASYNEQFF.

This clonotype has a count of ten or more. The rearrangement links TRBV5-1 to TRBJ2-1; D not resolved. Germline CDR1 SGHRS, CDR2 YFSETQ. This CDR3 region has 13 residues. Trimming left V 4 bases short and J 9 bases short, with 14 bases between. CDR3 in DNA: TGCGCCAGCAGCGGAAACACAGACCGTGAGCAGTTCTTC. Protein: CASSGNTDREQFF. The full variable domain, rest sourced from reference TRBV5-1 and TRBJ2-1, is KAGVTQTPRYLIKTRGQQVTLSCSPISGHRSVSWYQQTPGQGLQFLFEYFSETQRNKGNFPGRFSGRQFSNSRSEMNVSTLELGDSALYLCASSGNTDREQFFGPGTRLTVL.

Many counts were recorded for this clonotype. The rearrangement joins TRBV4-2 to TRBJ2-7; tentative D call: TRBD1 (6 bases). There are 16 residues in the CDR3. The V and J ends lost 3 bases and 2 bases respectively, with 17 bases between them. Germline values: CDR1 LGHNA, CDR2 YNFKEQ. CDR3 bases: TGTGCCAGCAGCCAGCAACTCACAGGGTTCCCCTACGAGCAGTACTTC. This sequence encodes CASSQQLTGFPYEQYF.

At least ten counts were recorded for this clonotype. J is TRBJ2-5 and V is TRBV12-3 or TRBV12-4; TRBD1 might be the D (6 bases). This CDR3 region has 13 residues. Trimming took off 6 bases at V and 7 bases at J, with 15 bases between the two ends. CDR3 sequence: CASRQPGTPTQYF. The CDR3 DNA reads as TGTGCCAGCAGACAGCCCGGGACACCGACCCAGTACTTC.

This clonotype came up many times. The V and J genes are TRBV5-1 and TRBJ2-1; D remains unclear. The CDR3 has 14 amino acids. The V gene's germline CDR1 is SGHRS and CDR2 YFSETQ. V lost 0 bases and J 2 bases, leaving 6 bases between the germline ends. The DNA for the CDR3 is TGCGCCAGCAGCTTGGAGGGTGCCTACAATGAGCAGTTCTTC. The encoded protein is CASSLEGAYNEQFF.

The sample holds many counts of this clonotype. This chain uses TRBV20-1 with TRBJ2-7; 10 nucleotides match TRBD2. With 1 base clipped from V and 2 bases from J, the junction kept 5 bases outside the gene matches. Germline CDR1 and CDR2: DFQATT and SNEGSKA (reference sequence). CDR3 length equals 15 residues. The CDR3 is CSARGGLASTYEQYF. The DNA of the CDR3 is TGCAGTGCTAGAGGGGGACTAGCGAGTACCTACGAGCAGTACTTC.

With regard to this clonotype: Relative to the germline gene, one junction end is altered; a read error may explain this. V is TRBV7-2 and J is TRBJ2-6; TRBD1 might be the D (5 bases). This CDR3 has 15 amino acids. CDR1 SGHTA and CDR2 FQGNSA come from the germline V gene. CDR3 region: CASSLGVVGANGLTF. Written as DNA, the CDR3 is TGTGCCAGCAGCTTAGGTGTCGTTGGGGCCAACGGCCTGACTTTC.

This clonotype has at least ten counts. The CDR3 loop is CAISEYRLSDDYTF. In nucleotides, the CDR3 is TGTGCCATCAGTGAGTACCGGTTGTCCGATGACTACACCTTC. The gene calls are TRBV10-3 and TRBJ1-2; no definite D call. This CDR3 contains 14 residues. The germline V gene encodes CDR1 ENHRY and CDR2 SYGVKD. Trimming cost V 1 base and J 10 bases, with 16 bases left between them.

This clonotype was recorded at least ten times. The CDR3 nucleotides read TGTGCCAGCAGCCAAGGGACTAGCCCCCCCGGGGAGCTGTTTTTT. It yields the protein CASSQGTSPPGELFF. V and J are TRBV3-1 and TRBJ2-2, with 8 bases lining up with TRBD2. The CDR3 length is 15 residues. Germline-derived CDR1 and CDR2 are LGHDT and YNNKEL (reference sequence). The J segment lost 6 bases and the V segment lost 1 base, leaving 4 bases of the junction unmatched.

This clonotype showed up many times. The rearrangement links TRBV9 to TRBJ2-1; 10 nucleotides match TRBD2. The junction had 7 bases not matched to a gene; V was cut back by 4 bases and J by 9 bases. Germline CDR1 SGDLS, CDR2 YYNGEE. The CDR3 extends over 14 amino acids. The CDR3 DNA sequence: TGTGCCAGCAGCCGGCCGGGACTAGCGAGTGAGCAGTTCTTC. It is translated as CASSRPGLASEQFF.

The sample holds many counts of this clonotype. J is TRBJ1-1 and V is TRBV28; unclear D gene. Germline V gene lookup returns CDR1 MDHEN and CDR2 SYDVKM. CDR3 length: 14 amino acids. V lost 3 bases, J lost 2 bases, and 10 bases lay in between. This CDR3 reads CASSFLRGNTEAFF. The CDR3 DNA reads TGTGCCAGCAGTTTTTTGCGGGGAAACACTGAAGCTTTCTTT.

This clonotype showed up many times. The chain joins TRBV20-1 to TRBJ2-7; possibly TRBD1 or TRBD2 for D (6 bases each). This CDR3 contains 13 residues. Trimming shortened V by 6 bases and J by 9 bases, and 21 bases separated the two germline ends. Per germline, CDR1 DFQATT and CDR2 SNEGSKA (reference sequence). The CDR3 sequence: CSALSGGHQAQYF. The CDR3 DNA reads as TGCAGTGCCCTAAGTGGGGGGCATCAAGCGCAGTACTTC.

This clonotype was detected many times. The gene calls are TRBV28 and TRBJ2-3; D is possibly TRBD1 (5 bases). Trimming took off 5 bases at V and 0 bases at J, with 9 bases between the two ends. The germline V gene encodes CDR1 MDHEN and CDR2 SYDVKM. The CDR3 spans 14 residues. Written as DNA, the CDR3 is TGTGCCAGCAGTCACCAGGGAAGCACAGATACGCAGTATTTT. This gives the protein CASSHQGSTDTQYF.

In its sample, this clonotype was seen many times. CDR3 in DNA: TGCAGTGCTAACCTGGGACTAGCGGGAAACGAGCAGTACTTC. Translation gives CSANLGLAGNEQYF. The chain links TRBV20-1 to TRBJ2-7; 13 nucleotides agree with TRBD2. V lost 4 bases and J lost 5; bases outside the gene matches: 5. Germline V gene data show CDR1 as DFQATT and CDR2 as SNEGSKA (reference sequence). The CDR3 has 14 residues.